Listed here is a single T cell receptor beta chain. This clone has a handful of counts. The antigen it binds to is not known. The record has no base qualities; no much larger clone is one base away. Preparation of the library involved the immunoSEQ multiplex PCR assay. For most patients, genomic DNA was isolated with the Qiagen DNeasy Blood and Tissue Kit and shipped frozen to Adaptive Biotechnologies for TCR sequencing. For most patients, genomic DNA was subjected to high-throughput TCR-beta CDR3 sequencing by Adaptive Biotechnologies. The authors' analysis ran thus. Adaptive's ImmunoSEQ software was the source of the TCR sequencing data for roughly 19 patients, while a few other patients were processed with MiXCR and VDJtools. To correct CD4 versus CD8 sorting errors, sequences present in both subsets at a frequency ratio below 5:1 were removed. CDR3 nucleotide sequences shared between donor and recipient were removed because their origin could not be assigned. At least 2-fold expansion over unstimulated cells and a minimum CFSE-low frequency of 0.002% (template counts) or 0.001% (read counts) were required for clones to be classified as alloreactive. Clones detected in sequenced pre-transplant spleen, lymph node, or MLR CFSE-low populations of the donor or recipient were defined as mappable. The cumulative frequency of alloreactive clones was calculated as a percentage of all sequences, weighted by copy number. As stored in TCRdb, this immuneACCESS dataset retains in-frame rearrangements with V and J assigned. A fraction of the clones does not appear; measured against another copy, unresolved V genes explain less than half of the discrepancy, and the remainder lacks a known reason. The V and J calls and clone size were taken over from that table, and D and trimming were inferred from the DNA. Within this sample are about 130,000 clones, with 85% to 95% of them counted one time only. 0.19% of the sample rests with the top ten.

What the time point label conveys for this sample: cells obtained before transplantation from donor or recipient. CD3+CD4+ and CD3+CD8+ populations were FACS-sorted from unstimulated pre-transplant donor and recipient cells taken from spleen or lymph nodes. The CDR3 holds 11 amino acids from the cysteine to the phenylalanine. The read is trimmed to its CDR3 DNA, 33 bases read in frame from base 1. Deletion took 8 bases off V and 9 bases off J, with a span of 11 bases between the germline ends. CDR1 is given as MDHEN and CDR2 as SYDVKM, both from the germline V gene. The sample comes from a study of graft-versus-host responses after intestinal transplantation listed by TCRdb under 2021. Turning to the overall study: The transplants that recipients received were multivisceral, liver-intestinal, or isolated intestinal. Graft-versus-host and host-versus-graft alloreactive T cell clones were tracked in the graft, circulation and bone marrow after intestinal transplantation using bulk TCR-beta CDR3 sequencing. Donor T cell macrochimerism was defined as a peak of at least 4% donor T cells among recipient peripheral blood mononuclear cells. Rather than being sequenced by the commercial service, samples from three later patients were sequenced in-house on an Illumina MiSeq and processed with MiXCR. A cohort of around 25 intestinal transplant recipients, including one retransplant, was enrolled, and a few patients lacking pretransplant specimens were excluded. To identify alloreactive clones, pre-transplant mixed lymphocyte reaction products were sequenced and then compared with unstimulated pre-transplant donor and recipient T cells. Anti-thymocyte globulin induction was given to all recipients, followed by maintenance tacrolimus and steroids for around three years. On the study overall, not on this receptor specifically: Peak levels of circulating GvH clones were associated with declines in HvG clones early after transplant. GvH clones were found in recipient bone marrow, and some of the GvH clones appeared earlier in ileal mucosa or blood, which is consistent with an intestinal mucosal origin. Conclusions were limited by the relatively low number and heterogeneity of intestinal transplant patients. Patients with donor T cell macrochimerism had high GvH to HvG T cell clonal ratios in their allografts.

The TCR comes from a human donor who received an intestinal transplant. The source material was unstimulated CD4+ T cells sorted from spleen or lymph node cells, sampled before intestinal transplant. The chain uses TRBV28 and TRBJ2-1; a confident D gene designation cannot be given. In nucleotide form, the sequence is TGTGCCAGCGGCGGCGTCAGTGAGCAGTTCTTC. It translates as CASGGVSEQFF.